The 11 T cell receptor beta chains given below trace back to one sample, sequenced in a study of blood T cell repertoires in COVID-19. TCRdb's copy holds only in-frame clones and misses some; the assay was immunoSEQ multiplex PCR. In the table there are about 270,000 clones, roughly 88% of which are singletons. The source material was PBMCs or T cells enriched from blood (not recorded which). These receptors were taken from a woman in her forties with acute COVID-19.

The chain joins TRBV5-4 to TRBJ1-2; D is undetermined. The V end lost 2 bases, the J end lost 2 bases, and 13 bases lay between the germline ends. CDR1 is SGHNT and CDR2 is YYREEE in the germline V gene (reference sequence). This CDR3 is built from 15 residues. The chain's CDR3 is CASSLNWAANYGYTF. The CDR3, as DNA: TGTGCCAGCAGCTTAAATTGGGCCGCGAACTATGGCTACACCTTC.

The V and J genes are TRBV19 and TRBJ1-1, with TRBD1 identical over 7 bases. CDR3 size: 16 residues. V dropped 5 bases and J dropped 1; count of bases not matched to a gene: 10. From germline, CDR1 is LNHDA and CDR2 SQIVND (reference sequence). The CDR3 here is CASSHPRQGTNTEAFF. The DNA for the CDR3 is TGTGCCAGTAGTCACCCCAGACAGGGAACGAACACTGAAGCTTTCTTT.

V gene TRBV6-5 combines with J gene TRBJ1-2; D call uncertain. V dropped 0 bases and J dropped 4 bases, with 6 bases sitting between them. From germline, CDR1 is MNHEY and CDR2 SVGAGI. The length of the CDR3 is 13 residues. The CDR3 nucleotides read TGTGCCAGCAGTTACTCCTACAGCTATGGCTACACCTTC. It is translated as CASSYSYSYGYTF.

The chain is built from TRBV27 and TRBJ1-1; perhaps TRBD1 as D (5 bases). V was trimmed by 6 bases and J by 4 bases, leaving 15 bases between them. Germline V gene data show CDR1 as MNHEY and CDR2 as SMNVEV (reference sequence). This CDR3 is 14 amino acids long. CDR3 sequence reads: CASSSRALGTEAFF. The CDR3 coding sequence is TGTGCCAGCAGCTCCAGGGCCTTGGGCACTGAAGCTTTCTTT.

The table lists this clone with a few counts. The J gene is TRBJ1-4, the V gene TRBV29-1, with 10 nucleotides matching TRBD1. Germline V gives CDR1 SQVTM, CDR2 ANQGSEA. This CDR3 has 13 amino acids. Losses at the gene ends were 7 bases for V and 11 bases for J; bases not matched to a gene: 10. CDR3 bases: TGCAGCGGGGCGGAGACAGGGGGCACGAAACTGTTTTTT. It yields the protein CSGAETGGTKLFF. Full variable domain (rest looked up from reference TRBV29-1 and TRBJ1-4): SAVISQKPSRDICQRGTSLTIQCQVDSQVTMMFWYRQQPGQSLTLIATANQGSEATYESGFVIDKFPISRPNLTFSTLTVSNMSPEDSSIYLCSGAETGGTKLFFGSGTQLSVL.

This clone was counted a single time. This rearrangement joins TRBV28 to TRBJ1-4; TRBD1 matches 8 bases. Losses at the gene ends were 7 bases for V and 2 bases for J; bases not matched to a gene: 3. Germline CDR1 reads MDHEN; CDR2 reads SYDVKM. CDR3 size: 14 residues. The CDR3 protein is CASKGQATNEKLFF. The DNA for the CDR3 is TGTGCCAGCAAGGGACAGGCGACTAATGAAAAACTGTTTTTT.

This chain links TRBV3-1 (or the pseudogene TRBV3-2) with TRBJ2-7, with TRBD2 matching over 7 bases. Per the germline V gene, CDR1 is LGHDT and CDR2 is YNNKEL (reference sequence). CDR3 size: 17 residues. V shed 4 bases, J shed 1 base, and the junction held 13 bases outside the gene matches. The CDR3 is CASSPSLGGRRSYEQYF. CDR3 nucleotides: TGTGCCAGCAGCCCCTCCCTGGGCGGGAGACGTTCCTACGAGCAGTACTTC.

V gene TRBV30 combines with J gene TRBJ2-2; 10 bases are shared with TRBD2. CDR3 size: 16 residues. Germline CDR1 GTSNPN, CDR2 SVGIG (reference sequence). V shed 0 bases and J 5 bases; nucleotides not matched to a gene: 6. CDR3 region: CAWSVEAGGPTGELFF. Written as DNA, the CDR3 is TGTGCCTGGAGTGTCGAAGCGGGAGGGCCGACCGGGGAGCTGTTTTTT.

CDR3 sequence (DNA): TGTGCCAGCAGTTTAGACAGGAACTACGAGCAGTACTTC. This sequence encodes CASSLDRNYEQYF. The chain carries TRBV12-3 or TRBV12-4 and TRBJ2-7; weak D call: TRBD1 (5 bases). V lost 1 base, J lost 3 bases, and 7 bases lay in between. This CDR3 contains 13 residues.

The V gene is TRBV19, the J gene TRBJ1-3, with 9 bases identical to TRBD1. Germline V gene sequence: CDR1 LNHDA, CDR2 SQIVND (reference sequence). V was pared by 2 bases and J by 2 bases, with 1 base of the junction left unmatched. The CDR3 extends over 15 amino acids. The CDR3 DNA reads TGTGCCAGTAGTATACGGGACAGGGCTGGAAACACCATATATTTT. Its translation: CASSIRDRAGNTIYF.

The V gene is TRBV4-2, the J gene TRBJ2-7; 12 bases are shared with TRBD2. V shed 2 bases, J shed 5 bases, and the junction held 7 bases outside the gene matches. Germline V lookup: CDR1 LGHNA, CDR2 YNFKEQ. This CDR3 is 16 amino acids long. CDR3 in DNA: TGTGCCAGCAGCCAAAGCCTAGCGGGAGGGCCTCACGAGCAGTACTTC. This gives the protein CASSQSLAGGPHEQYF.